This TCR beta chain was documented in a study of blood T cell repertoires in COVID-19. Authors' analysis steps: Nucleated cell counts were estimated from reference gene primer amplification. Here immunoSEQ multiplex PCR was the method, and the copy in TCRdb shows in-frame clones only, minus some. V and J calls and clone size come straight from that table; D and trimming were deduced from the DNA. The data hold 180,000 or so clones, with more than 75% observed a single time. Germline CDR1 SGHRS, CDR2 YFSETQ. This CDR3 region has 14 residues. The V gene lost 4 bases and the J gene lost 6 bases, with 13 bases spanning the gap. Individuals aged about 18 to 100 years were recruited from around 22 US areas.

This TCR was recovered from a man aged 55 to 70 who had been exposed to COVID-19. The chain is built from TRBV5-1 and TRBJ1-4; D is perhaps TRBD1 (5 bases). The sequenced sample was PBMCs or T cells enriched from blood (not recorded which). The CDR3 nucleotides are TGCGCCAGCAGCACGACAGTCGTGGATGAAAAACTGTTTTTT. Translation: CASSTTVVDEKLFF.